This entry concerns a single T cell receptor (beta chain). Antigen: not known. The sample originates from a study of vaccination effects on CD4 cells after COVID-19. CDR1 and CDR2 from the germline V gene are SGHTA and FQGTGA. This CDR3 is built from 14 residues. The J segment lost 7 bases and the V segment lost 0 bases, leaving 3 bases of the junction unmatched. Generated by immunoSEQ multiplex PCR, the TCRdb table keeps only in-frame clones and is missing some. This sample yields some 56,000 clones, of which 76% are seen a single time; roughly 6% belongs to the top ten. After expansion with viral peptide pools in the ViraFEST assay, antigen-specific CD4+ T cells were sequenced. Following culture for under 12 days, CD4+ T cells were isolated. Their SARS-CoV-2 infection, verified by PCR, occurred between March and December 2020.

The receptor comes from a human donor who had a prior SARS-CoV-2 infection. The V gene is TRBV7-3, the J gene TRBJ2-1, with 7 nucleotides matching TRBD2. Sequenced material: CD4+ T cells from PBMCs cultured with HIV peptides, taken before COVID-19 vaccination. Subset of the sample: HIV-1 Nef peptide pool negative control/reference culture. Here the CDR3 DNA reads TGTGCCAGCAGCTTAACTGGCGGGAGTAATGAGCAGTTCTTC. Amino acid sequence: CASSLTGGSNEQFF.